The 5 T cell receptor beta chains below all came from one sample that was sequenced in a study of blood T cells in healthy people across ages. Together with a sample-barcoded 5' primer, a J-beta primer mix was included in a second PCR lasting roughly 6 to 12 cycles. TCRdb re-analysed the 5' RACE reads in MiXCR, keeping a single row per CDR3 protein. The table lists over 1,200,000 distinct CDR3 sequences, approximately 60% of them singletons. Sequencing input: blood. All receptors derive from a man aged 18 to 30 in good health.

V is TRBV10-2 and J is TRBJ2-3, with TRBD1 matching over 10 bases. With 8 bases clipped from V and 4 bases from J, the junction kept 3 bases outside the gene matches. In germline, CDR1 is WSHSY, CDR2 SAAADI. CDR3 length: 13 residues. Here the CDR3 reads CASGTGDADTQYF. For the CDR3, the DNA is TGCGCCAGCGGGACAGGGGATGCAGATACGCAGTATTTT.

The rearrangement uses TRBV30 and TRBJ2-7, with D possibly matching TRBD1 (6 bases). The V and J ends lost 6 bases and 9 bases respectively, with 12 bases between them. The CDR3 runs to 10 residues. The germline V gene encodes CDR1 GTSNPN and CDR2 SVGIG (reference sequence). This CDR3 is CACRQVAQYF. The CDR3 DNA follows: TGTGCCTGCAGACAGGTGGCGCAGTACTTC.

The chain has TRBV27 and TRBJ2-4; possibly TRBD1 for D (7 bases). This CDR3 comprises 14 residues. The germline V gene has CDR1 MNHEY and CDR2 SMNVEV (reference sequence). V dropped 5 bases and J dropped 1 base, with 9 bases sitting between them. CDR3 sequence (DNA): TGTGCCAGCAGTGCGGGACAGGCCAAAAACATTCAGTACTTC. It translates to CASSAGQAKNIQYF.

This clonotype was seen a few times. The genes are TRBV4-2 and TRBJ2-1; 16 nucleotides line up with TRBD2. After removal of 4 bases from V and 5 bases from J, the junction contained 17 bases not matched to a gene. Germline V gene data show CDR1 as LGHNA and CDR2 as YNFKEQ. The CDR3 is made up of 21 amino acids. The CDR3 nucleotides read TGTGCCAGCAGCCCATTAAGTCAGGGACTAGCGGGGGGGGGACGAGACAATGAGCAGTTCTTC. Its protein product is CASSPLSQGLAGGGRDNEQFF.

V usage is TRBV20-1 and J usage is TRBJ2-7; tentatively, D is TRBD2 (7 bases). The J call may be faulty, since TRBJ2-5 better matches the DNA end. The CDR3 runs to 17 residues. Germline lookup yields CDR1 DFQATT and CDR2 SNEGSKA (reference sequence). The CDR3 DNA is TGCAGTGCTAGAGTCTCAGGGGCTAGCGGTCGACGAGAGACCCAGTACTTC. Protein sequence: CSARVSGASGRRETQYF.